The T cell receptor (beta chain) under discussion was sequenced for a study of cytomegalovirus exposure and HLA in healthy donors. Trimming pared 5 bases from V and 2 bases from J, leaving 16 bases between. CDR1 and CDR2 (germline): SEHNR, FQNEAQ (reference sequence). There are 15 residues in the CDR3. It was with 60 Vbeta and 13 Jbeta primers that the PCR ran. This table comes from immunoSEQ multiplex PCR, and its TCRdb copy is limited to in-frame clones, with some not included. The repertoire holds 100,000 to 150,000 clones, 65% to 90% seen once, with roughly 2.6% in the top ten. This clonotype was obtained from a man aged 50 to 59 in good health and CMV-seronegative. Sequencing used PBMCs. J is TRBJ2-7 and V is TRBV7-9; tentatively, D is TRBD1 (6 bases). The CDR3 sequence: CASSPGHGGAYEQYF. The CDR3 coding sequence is TGTGCCAGCAGCCCGGGACATGGGGGCGCCTACGAGCAGTACTTC. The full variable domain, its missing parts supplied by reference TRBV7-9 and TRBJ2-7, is DTGVSQNPRHKITKRGQNVTFRCDPISEHNRLYWYRQTLGQGPEFLTYFQNEAQLEKSRLLSDRFSAERPKGSFSTLEIQRTEQGDSAMYLCASSPGHGGAYEQYFGPGTRLTVT.